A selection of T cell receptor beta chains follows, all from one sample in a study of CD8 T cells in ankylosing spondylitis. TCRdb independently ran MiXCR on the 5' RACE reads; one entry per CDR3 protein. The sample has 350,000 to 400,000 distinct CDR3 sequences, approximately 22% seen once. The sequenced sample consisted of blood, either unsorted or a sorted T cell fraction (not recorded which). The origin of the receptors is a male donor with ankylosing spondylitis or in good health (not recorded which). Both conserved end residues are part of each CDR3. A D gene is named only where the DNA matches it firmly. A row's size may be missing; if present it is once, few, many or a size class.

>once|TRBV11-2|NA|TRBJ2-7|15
TGTGCCAGCAGCTTAGGGGCCCTGTCCCACTACGAGCAGTACTTC
CASSLGALSHYEQYF
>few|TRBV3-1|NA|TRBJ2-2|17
TGTGCCTCCTGCCAACTACCGGGACTTACGAACACCGGGGAGCTGTTTTTT
CASCQLPGLTNTGELFF
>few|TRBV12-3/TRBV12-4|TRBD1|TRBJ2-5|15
TGTGCCAGCAGTCCCCCGGGACAGGGGCAAGAGACCCAGTACTTC
CASSPPGQGQETQYF
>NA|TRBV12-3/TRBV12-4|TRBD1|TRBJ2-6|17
TGTGCCAGCTCCACAGGGGCCGCGGCCTCTGGGGCCAACGTCCTGACTTTC
CASSTGAAASGANVLTF
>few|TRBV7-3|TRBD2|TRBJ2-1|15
TGTGCCAGCAGCTTAAACGGGGGGGTTTACAATGAGCAGTTCTTC
CASSLNGGVYNEQFF
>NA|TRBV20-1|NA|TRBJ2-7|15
TGCAGTGCTAGAGATAGGGCCGGGCCGGACTACGAGCAGTACTTC
CSARDRAGPDYEQYF
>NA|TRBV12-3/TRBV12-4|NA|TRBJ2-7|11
TGTGCCAGCAGTGCCGACTTCGAGCAGTACTTC
CASSADFEQYF
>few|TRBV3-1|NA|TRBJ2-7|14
TGTGCCAGCAGCCAATTTCAGGGGTTCTACGAGCAGTACTTC
CASSQFQGFYEQYF
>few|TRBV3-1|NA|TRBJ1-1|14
TGTGCCAGCAGCCAAGGAGGATCGGACACTGAAGCTTTCTTT
CASSQGGSDTEAFF
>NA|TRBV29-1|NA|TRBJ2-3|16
TGCAGCGTTGAAGGGCTCTGGGCGGCCAGCACAGATACGCAGTATTTT
CSVEGLWAASTDTQYF
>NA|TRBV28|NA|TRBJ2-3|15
TGTGCCAGCAAGCTAGTCCTTTCCCCCACAGATACGCAGTATTTT
CASKLVLSPTDTQYF
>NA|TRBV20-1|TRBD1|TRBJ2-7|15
TGCAGTGCTAGGCCACAGGGGGGCGCAGGGTACGAGCAGTACTTC
CSARPQGGAGYEQYF
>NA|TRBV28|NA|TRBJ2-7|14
TGTGCCAGCAGTCCCCTCTGGGGTCCAGACGAGCAGTACTTC
CASSPLWGPDEQYF
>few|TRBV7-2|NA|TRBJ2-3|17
TGTGCCAGCAGCTTAGGATGGGCAGGGAAAGACACAGATACGCAGTATTTT
CASSLGWAGKDTDTQYF
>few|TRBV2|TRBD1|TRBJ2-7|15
TGTGCCAGCAGTGAAGCGCGGACAGGGACCTACGAGCAGTACTTC
CASSEARTGTYEQYF
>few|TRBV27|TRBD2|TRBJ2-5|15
TGTGCCAGCAGCCAAAGCGGGGACTTAAAAGAGACCCAGTACTTC
CASSQSGDLKETQYF